This T cell receptor (beta chain) was documented in a study of Ad26.COV2.S vaccination and SARS-CoV-2 variants. About this clone itself: Its antigen is not identified.

Study-wide results and caveats: Greater spike-specific TCR breadth was seen in vaccine recipients than in placebo recipients. In vaccinated individuals, spike-specific CD8+ and CD4+ T cell responses reportedly displayed substantial breadth.

Sequenced by immunoSEQ multiplex PCR; TCRdb stores in-frame clones only, minus some. The data show approximately 340,000 clones, with about 85% seen just once and approximately 3.5% held by the top ten. Regarding treatment: 15 to 20 received Ad26.COV2.S at low or high dose, single or two shots; about 5 received placebo; per-sample allocation not given. Collection of the samples took place on day 63 after the first injection of vaccine or placebo. The germline V gene has CDR1 MNHNY and CDR2 SVGAGI (reference sequence). The length of the CDR3 is 12 residues. The ends were cut back, 4 bases at V and 7 bases at J, with 10 bases in the middle.

The chain links TRBV6-6 to TRBJ1-2; D might be TRBD1 (6 bases). The clonotype was recovered from a person aged 18-65 years who received the Ad26.COV2.S COVID-19 vaccine or a placebo. The starting material was peripheral blood, obtained in a trial of Ad26.COV2.S vaccine versus placebo. CDR3 coding DNA: TGTGCCAGCAGTTTATACAGGGCTGGCTACACCTTC. This translates into CASSLYRAGYTF.